The entry below gives a single TCR beta chain sequence along with its context. This sample is drawn from a study of CD8+CD57+ T cells in acquired aplastic anemia. By flow cytometry, patients selected for sequencing had shown an expansion of CD8+CD57+ cells. There was no therapy given to any patient before the blood sampling took place. There are 13 residues in the CDR3. The V gene's germline CDR1 is MGHDK and CDR2 SYGVNS. Using genomic DNA as the template, TCR beta VDJ and CDR3 profiling was carried out. TCRdb called the reads again in MiXCR, with one record for every CDR3 protein. Of some 200,000 distinct CDR3 sequences listed, approximately 50% are singletons.

J is TRBJ2-7 and V is TRBV25-1, with no clear D. The sample comprised sorted CD4+, CD8+, or CD8+CD57+ T cells (not recorded which) from PBMCs. The sequence was collected from a human donor with aplastic anemia. The CDR3 coding sequence is TGTGCTAGAGATCTAAGCGTAGGACCCGAGCAGTACTTC. Amino acids: CARDLSVGPEQYF.